This passage covers 20 T cell receptor beta chains from one sample sequenced in a study of human T cells and chemical hapten exposure. TCRdb fed the RACE reads into MiXCR, producing one record per CDR3 protein. Here the sample spans 300,000 to 450,000 distinct CDR3 sequences, nearly 5% being singletons. The time point denotes: patch test 1, 2 weeks after DPC sensitization. The treatment was: therapeutic diphenylcyclopropenone sensitization with weekly scalp DPC. The sample was whole blood, taken in connection with sensitization to the hapten diphenylcyclopropenone (DPC). Receptors were obtained from a woman between 45 and 60 years old with alopecia areata. Some clones in this sample may be carry-over from other donors' samples.

This clonotype was detected many times. The gene calls are TRBV7-2 and TRBJ1-4; no clear D gene. This CDR3 has 16 amino acids. Trimming cost V 1 base and J 5 bases, with 14 bases left between them. The germline CDR1 and CDR2 sequences are SGHTA and FQGNSA. This CDR3 is CASSLVGSLPNEKLFF. DNA for the CDR3: TGTGCCAGCAGCTTAGTCGGTAGTCTACCGAATGAAAAACTGTTTTTT. Supplemented by reference TRBV7-2 and TRBJ1-4, the full variable domain reads GAGVSQSPSNKVTEKGKDVELRCDPISGHTALYWYRQSLGQGLEFLIYFQGNSAPDKSGLPSDRFSAERTGGSVSTLTIQRTQQEDSAVYLCASSLVGSLPNEKLFFGSGTQLSVL.

This clonotype was counted a few times. This chain uses TRBV10-3 with TRBJ2-3; 9 bases line up with TRBD2. This CDR3 is built from 13 residues. J gave up 4 bases and V 4 bases, and 0 bases lay outside the gene matches. The germline CDR1 and CDR2 sequences are ENHRY and SYGVKD. The CDR3 DNA is TGTGCCATCAGTGGCGGGGGGGCAGATACGCAGTATTTT. Protein: CAISGGGADTQYF.

This clonotype has just a few counts. The genes are TRBV6-5 and TRBJ1-1; TRBD1 aligns across 9 bases. The CDR3 has 17 residues. From germline, CDR1 is MNHEY and CDR2 SVGAGI. Losses at the gene ends were 10 bases for V and 3 bases for J; bases not matched to a gene: 18. The CDR3 is CATRDTGGEGADTEAFF. The CDR3 DNA reads TGTGCCACTAGAGACACAGGGGGCGAGGGGGCCGACACTGAAGCTTTCTTT.

This clonotype has more than one count but fewer than ten. The chain is built from TRBV9 and TRBJ2-3; no definite D call. Trimming removed 4 bases from V and 3 bases from J, with 15 bases in between. This CDR3 comprises 15 residues. CDR1 and CDR2 (germline): SGDLS, YYNGEE. CDR3 nucleotide sequence: TGTGCCAGCAGCCTACATCTTGAAATGACAGATACGCAGTATTTT. Its protein is CASSLHLEMTDTQYF.

This rearrangement joins TRBV5-1 to TRBJ2-7; TRBD1 or TRBD2 may be the D gene (5 bases each). The V gene lost 0 bases and the J gene lost 6 bases, with 10 bases spanning the gap. Germline lookup yields CDR1 SGHRS and CDR2 YFSETQ. This CDR3 has 13 residues. The CDR3 sequence is CASSLGSGTEQYF. CDR3 nucleotides: TGCGCCAGCAGCTTGGGGTCCGGGACCGAGCAGTACTTC.

This clonotype was detected many times. The gene calls are TRBV28 and TRBJ1-5; 10 bases match TRBD1. This CDR3 has 16 amino acids. With 2 bases clipped from V and 3 bases from J, the junction kept 4 bases outside the gene matches. In germline, CDR1 is MDHEN, CDR2 SYDVKM. The CDR3: CASSLGGQGNNQPQHF. CDR3 nucleotides: TGTGCCAGCAGTTTAGGGGGACAGGGGAACAATCAGCCCCAGCATTTT.

In this sample, this clonotype turned up a few times. This rearrangement joins TRBV29-1 to TRBJ1-5; a possible D gene is TRBD1 (6 bases). This CDR3 has 15 residues. Trimming cost V 3 bases and J 1 base, with 13 bases left between them. Germline V gene lookup returns CDR1 SQVTM and CDR2 ANQGSEA. CDR3 nucleotides: TGCAGCGTTGAGTTGGGGGGCGGGAGCAATCAGCCCCAGCATTTT. It encodes CSVELGGGSNQPQHF.

There are many counts of this clonotype. This rearrangement joins TRBV6-1 to TRBJ2-1, with 7 positions matching TRBD1. This CDR3 spans 15 amino acids. Trimming at V came to 6 bases and at J to 4 bases, leaving 9 bases not matched to a gene. Germline V gene sequence: CDR1 MNHNS, CDR2 SASEGT. DNA of the CDR3: TGTGCCAGCAGAAAGGACAGGACTTGGTACAATGAGCAGTTCTTC. This gives the protein CASRKDRTWYNEQFF.

The chain carries TRBV7-2 and TRBJ1-5; D is perhaps TRBD1 (5 bases). Trimming removed 0 bases at V and 3 bases at J, with 12 bases between. Germline CDR1 and CDR2: SGHTA and FQGNSA. This CDR3 contains 16 residues. CDR3 residues: CASSLALGRINQPQHF. Here the CDR3 DNA reads TGTGCCAGCAGCTTAGCGCTGGGACGGATCAATCAGCCCCAGCATTTT.

This clonotype was seen many times. The V and J genes are TRBV7-2 and TRBJ2-3; 11 positions agree with TRBD2. Germline CDR1 SGHTA, CDR2 FQGNSA. The length of the CDR3 is 16 residues. The J segment lost 4 bases and the V segment lost 6 bases, leaving 9 bases of the junction unmatched. The CDR3 loop reads CASRPQTSGAPDTQYF. CDR3 bases: TGTGCCAGCAGACCTCAGACTAGCGGGGCCCCAGATACGCAGTATTTT.

In its sample, this clonotype was seen many times. The rearrangement uses TRBV10-3 and TRBJ2-7; D is uncertain. Trimming left V 4 bases short and J 3 bases short, with 4 bases between. This CDR3 has 11 residues. Germline CDR1 ENHRY, CDR2 SYGVKD. CDR3 bases: TGTGCCATCAGTGGGGGCTACGAGCAGTACTTC. As protein: CAISGGYEQYF.

This clonotype has a count of ten or more. The V and J genes are TRBV6-5 and TRBJ2-2; the D is unclear. The CDR3 runs to 13 residues. Looked up from germline, CDR1 is MNHEY and CDR2 is SVGAGI. The V end was cut by 9 bases, the J end by 1 base, with 9 bases between. CDR3 in DNA: TGTGCCAGGGAGTGGAGGAACACCGGGGAGCTGTTTTTT. Translated: CAREWRNTGELFF.

With regard to this clonotype: A much larger clone lies one base from this, so it may be a read error. The chain employs TRBV15 and TRBJ2-7, with D hard to call. CDR1 and CDR2 (germline): LNHNV, YYDKDF (reference sequence). The CDR3 has 15 residues. Deletions cut 0 bases from V and 8 bases from J, with 17 bases between. The CDR3 region is CATSRDVVAGRQQYF. In DNA, the CDR3 is TGTGCCACCAGCAGAGATGTGGTGGCTGGGCGCCAGCAGTACTTC.

This clonotype was picked up many times. V usage is TRBV5-1 and J usage is TRBJ1-2, with TRBD1 matching 9 bases. V shed 2 bases and J 4 bases; nucleotides not matched to a gene: 3. The CDR3 is made up of 14 amino acids. Per the germline V gene, CDR1 is SGHRS and CDR2 is YFSETQ. The chain's CDR3 is CASSLGQGSYGYTF. The CDR3 DNA reads as TGCGCCAGCAGCTTAGGACAGGGGAGCTATGGCTACACCTTC. Together with reference TRBV5-1 and TRBJ1-2, the CDR3 gives the full variable domain: KAGVTQTPRYLIKTRGQQVTLSCSPISGHRSVSWYQQTPGQGLQFLFEYFSETQRNKGNFPGRFSGRQFSNSRSEMNVSTLELGDSALYLCASSLGQGSYGYTFGSGTRLTVV.

This clonotype was recorded a few times. This rearrangement joins TRBV6-1 to TRBJ1-1; D unresolved. The CDR3 loop spans 12 amino acids. Germline CDR1 MNHNS, CDR2 SASEGT. V lost 7 bases and J 2 bases, leaving 8 bases between the germline ends. The CDR3 loop reads CASTLSNTEAFF. The DNA for the CDR3 is TGTGCCAGCACCCTATCAAACACTGAAGCTTTCTTT.

This clonotype was picked up many times. This chain connects TRBV6-2 or TRBV6-3 to TRBJ1-3; D gene uncertain. Per germline, CDR1 MNHEY and CDR2 SVGEGT. Between the trimmed V and J ends, which lost 7 bases and 0 bases, there was a span of 13 bases. This CDR3 is built from 15 residues. The CDR3 sequence is CASTRPGDSGNTIYF. CDR3 nucleotide sequence: TGTGCCAGCACTCGACCGGGAGACTCTGGAAACACCATATATTTT.

CDR3 DNA: TGTGCTACCCAGGCGGAGGGTCCACCTAATCAGCCCCAGCATTTT. Its protein is CATQAEGPPNQPQHF. The chain joins TRBV12-5 to TRBJ1-5; D is unresolved. Trimming removed 10 bases from V and 4 bases from J, with 20 bases in between. The CDR3 is made up of 15 amino acids. The germline V gene encodes CDR1 LGHNT and CDR2 FRNRAP.

This clonotype was seen at least ten times. The chain employs TRBV11-2 and TRBJ2-7; 10 nucleotides line up with TRBD2. Germline CDR1 is SGHAT and CDR2 is FQNNGV. The CDR3 contains 13 residues. Trimming removed 0 bases from V and 11 bases from J; junction bases left unmatched: 4. For the CDR3, the DNA is TGTGCCAGCAGCTTAGAGGCTAGCGGGAGTGAGTACTTC. This translates into CASSLEASGSEYF.

In this sample, this clonotype turned up a few times. This chain joins TRBV11-2 and TRBJ1-1; D remains unclear. The CDR3 extends over 14 amino acids. Germline V gives CDR1 SGHAT, CDR2 FQNNGV. V lost 5 bases and J lost 3, with 13 bases in between. CDR3 nucleotide sequence: TGTGCCAGCAGCGTGTCGCGGGGAGACACTGAAGCTTTCTTT. It yields the protein CASSVSRGDTEAFF. Based on the CDR3 plus reference TRBV11-2 and TRBJ1-1, the full variable domain is EAGVAQSPRYKIIEKRQSVAFWCNPISGHATLYWYQQILGQGPKLLIQFQNNGVVDDSQLPKDRFSAERLKGVDSTLKIQPAKLEDSAVYLCASSVSRGDTEAFFGQGTRLTVV.

Concerning this clonotype: It may be a read error: a sequence one base away is much more abundant. The conserved phenylalanine or tryptophan is not found at the CDR3 terminus, so this likely reflects a read error. The chain links TRBV20-1 to TRBJ2-3; 8 bases match TRBD2. Germline loops: CDR1 DFQATT, CDR2 SNEGSKA (reference sequence). The CDR3 totals 15 residues. The V gene end was trimmed by 3 bases and the J gene end by 4 bases; junction bases not matched to a gene: 9. CDR3 DNA: TGCAGTGCTAGCGTTCCAGCGGGAGAACCAGATACGCAGTATTAT. Protein sequence: CSASVPAGEPDTQYY.